This TCR beta chain was recovered during a study of blood T cell repertoires in COVID-19. About the research overall: Material from acute and convalescent COVID-19 was sourced from the United States, Italy and Spain. PBMCs, B-cell-depleted T cells, or T cells were the source of the cDNA or gDNA that made up the material.

Per the authors' pipeline: Researchers report that nucleated cell counts were estimated from reference gene primer amplification. TCRdb keeps only in-frame clones here, not all; method: immunoSEQ multiplex PCR. That table supplies the V and J calls and clone size; D and trimming were determined from the DNA. Here the sample spans more than 80,000 clones, 76% being singletons. The Seattle patients, enrolled during active infection, were followed longitudinally. The V and J ends lost 2 bases and 8 bases respectively, with 9 bases between them. The CDR3 runs 12 residues. Material for sequencing was peripheral blood. The chain is built from TRBV12-3 or TRBV12-4 and TRBJ1-2, with a tentative D call TRBD1 (5 bases). This clonotype originated in a man of 80 years or more with COVID-19, enrolled during active disease. Here the CDR3 reads CASSLNTGGYTF. The CDR3 nucleotides are TGTGCCAGCAGTTTAAATACAGGAGGCTACACCTTC.